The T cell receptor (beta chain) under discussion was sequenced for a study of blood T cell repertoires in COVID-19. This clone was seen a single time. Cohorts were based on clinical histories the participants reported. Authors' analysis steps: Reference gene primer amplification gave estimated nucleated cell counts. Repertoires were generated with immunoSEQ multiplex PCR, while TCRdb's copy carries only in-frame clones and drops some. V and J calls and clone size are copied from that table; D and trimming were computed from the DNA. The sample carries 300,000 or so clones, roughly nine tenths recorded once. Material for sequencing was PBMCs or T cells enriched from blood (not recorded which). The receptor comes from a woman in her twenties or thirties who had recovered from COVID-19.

CDR3 nucleotide sequence: TGTGCCAGCAGCCAAGGATGGGGACTAGCGGGGGGTATCGCCTACGAGCAGTACTTC. This codes for CASSQGWGLAGGIAYEQYF. The rearrangement links TRBV14 to TRBJ2-7, with 15 bases identical to TRBD2. Trimming removed 1 base from V and 2 bases from J; junction bases left unmatched: 9. The CDR3 is 19 amino acids. CDR1 is SGHDN and CDR2 is FVKESK in the germline V gene. Together with reference TRBV14 and TRBJ2-7, the CDR3 gives the full variable domain: EAGVTQFPSHSVIEKGQTVTLRCDPISGHDNLYWYRRVMGKEIKFLLHFVKESKQDESGMPNNRFLAERTGGTYSTLKVQPAELEDSGVYFCASSQGWGLAGGIAYEQYFGPGTRLTVT.